This record covers a single T cell receptor (beta chain). What it binds is unknown. The data originate from a study of response to subunit inactivated influenza vaccine. Whole-study findings and limits: Each seasonal influenza vaccination recruits few new T cells, the authors suggested.

TCRdb called the RT-PCR reads again in MiXCR, with one record for every CDR3 protein. The sample lists about 310,000 distinct CDR3 sequences, approximately 23% occurring once. Germline V gives CDR1 MNHNY, CDR2 SVGAGI (reference sequence). The CDR3 loop spans 13 amino acids. V lost 5 bases to trimming and J lost 5 bases; unmatched junction nucleotides: 5. This specimen consisted of PBMCs from blood, obtained around 22 months after vaccination. This clonotype was obtained from a man between 50 and 70 years old who received an inactivated influenza vaccine. The chain carries TRBV6-6 and TRBJ1-1; TRBD1 aligns across 7 bases. This CDR3 reads CASSRLRGTEAFF. The CDR3 coding sequence is TGTGCCAGCAGTCGACTCAGGGGGACTGAAGCTTTCTTT.